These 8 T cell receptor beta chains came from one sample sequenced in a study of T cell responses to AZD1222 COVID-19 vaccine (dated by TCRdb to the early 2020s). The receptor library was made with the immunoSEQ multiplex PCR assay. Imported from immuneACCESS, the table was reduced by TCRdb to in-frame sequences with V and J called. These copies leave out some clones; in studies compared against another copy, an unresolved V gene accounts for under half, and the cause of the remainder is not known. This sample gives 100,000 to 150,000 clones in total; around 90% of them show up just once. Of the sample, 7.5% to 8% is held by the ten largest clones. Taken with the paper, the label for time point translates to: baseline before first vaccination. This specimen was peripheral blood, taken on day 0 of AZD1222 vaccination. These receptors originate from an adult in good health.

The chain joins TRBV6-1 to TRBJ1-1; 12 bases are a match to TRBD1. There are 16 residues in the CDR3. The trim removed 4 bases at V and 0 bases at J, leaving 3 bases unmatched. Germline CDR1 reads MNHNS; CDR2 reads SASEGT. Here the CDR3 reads CASSGGQGAMNTEAFF. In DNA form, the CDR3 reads TGTGCCAGCAGTGGGGGACAGGGGGCTATGAACACTGAAGCTTTCTTT.

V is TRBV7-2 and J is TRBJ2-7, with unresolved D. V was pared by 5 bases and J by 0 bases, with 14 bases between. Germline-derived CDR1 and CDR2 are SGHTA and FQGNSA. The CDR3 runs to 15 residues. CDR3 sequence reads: CASSRSSVLSYEQYF. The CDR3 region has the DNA TGTGCCAGCAGCCGTTCGAGCGTCCTCTCCTACGAGCAGTACTTC.

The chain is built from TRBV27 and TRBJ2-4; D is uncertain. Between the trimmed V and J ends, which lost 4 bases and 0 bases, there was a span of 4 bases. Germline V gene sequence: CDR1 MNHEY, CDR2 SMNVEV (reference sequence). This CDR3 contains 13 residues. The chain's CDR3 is CASSSGAKNIQYF. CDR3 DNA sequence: TGTGCCAGCAGTTCCGGAGCCAAAAACATTCAGTACTTC.

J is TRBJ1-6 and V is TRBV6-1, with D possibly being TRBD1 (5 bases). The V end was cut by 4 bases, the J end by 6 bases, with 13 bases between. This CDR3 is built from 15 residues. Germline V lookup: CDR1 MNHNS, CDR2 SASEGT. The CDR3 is CASSAAGGGNSPLHF. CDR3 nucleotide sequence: TGTGCCAGCAGTGCAGCGGGGGGGGGTAATTCACCCCTCCACTTT.

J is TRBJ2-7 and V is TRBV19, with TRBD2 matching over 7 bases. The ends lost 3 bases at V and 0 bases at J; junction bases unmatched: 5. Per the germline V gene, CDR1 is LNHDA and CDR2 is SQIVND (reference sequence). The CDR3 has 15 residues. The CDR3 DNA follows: TGTGCCAGTAGTATGAAGCGGGAAAGCTCCTACGAGCAGTACTTC. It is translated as CASSMKRESSYEQYF.

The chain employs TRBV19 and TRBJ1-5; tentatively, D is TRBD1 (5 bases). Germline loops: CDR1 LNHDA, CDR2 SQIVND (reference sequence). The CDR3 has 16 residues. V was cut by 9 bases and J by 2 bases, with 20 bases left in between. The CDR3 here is CASRLDGSGGNQPQHF. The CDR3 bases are TGTGCCAGCCGACTAGATGGGTCGGGGGGCAATCAGCCCCAGCATTTT.

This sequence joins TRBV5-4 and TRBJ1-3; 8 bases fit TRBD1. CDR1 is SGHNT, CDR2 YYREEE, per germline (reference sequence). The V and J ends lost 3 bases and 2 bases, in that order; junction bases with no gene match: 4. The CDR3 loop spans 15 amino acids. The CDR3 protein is CASSSQTGAGNTIYF. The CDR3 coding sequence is TGTGCCAGCAGCTCTCAGACAGGGGCTGGAAACACCATATATTTT.

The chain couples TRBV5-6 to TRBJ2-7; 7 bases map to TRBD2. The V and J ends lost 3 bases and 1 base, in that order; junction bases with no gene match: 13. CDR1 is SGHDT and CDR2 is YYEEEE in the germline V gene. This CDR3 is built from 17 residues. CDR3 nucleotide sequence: TGTGCCAGCAGCTCAACAGCTGGGGGGGGACGGTCCTACGAGCAGTACTTC. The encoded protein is CASSSTAGGGRSYEQYF. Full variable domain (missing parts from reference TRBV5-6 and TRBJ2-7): DAGVTQSPTHLIKTRGQQVTLRCSPKSGHDTVSWYQQALGQGPQFIFQYYEEEERQRGNFPDRFSGHQFPNYSSELNVNALLLGDSALYLCASSSTAGGGRSYEQYFGPGTRLTVT.